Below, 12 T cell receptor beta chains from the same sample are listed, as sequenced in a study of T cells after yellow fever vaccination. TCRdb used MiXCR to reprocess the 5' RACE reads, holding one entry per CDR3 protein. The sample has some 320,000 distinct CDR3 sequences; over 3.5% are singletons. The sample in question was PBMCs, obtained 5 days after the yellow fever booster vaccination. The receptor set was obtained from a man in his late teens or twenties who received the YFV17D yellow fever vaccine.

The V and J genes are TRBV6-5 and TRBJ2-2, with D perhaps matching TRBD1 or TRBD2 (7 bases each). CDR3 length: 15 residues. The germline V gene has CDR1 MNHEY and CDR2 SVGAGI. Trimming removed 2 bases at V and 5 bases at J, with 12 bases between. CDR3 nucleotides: TGTGCCAGCAGTTACACCAGGGGGGGGACCGGGGAGCTGTTTTTT. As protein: CASSYTRGGTGELFF.

Here the CDR3 reads CASSHNTGGDTEAFF. In nucleotides, the CDR3 is TGTGCCAGCAGTCACAACACAGGGGGAGACACTGAAGCTTTCTTT. The rearrangement uses TRBV12-3 or TRBV12-4 and TRBJ1-1; 8 bases are a match to TRBD1. This CDR3 contains 15 residues. V shed 5 bases and J 3 bases; nucleotides not matched to a gene: 8.

Here the CDR3 reads CASSGYRGLNYGYTF. CDR3 sequence (DNA): TGTGCCAGCAGTGGCTACAGGGGGCTTAACTATGGCTACACCTTC. This rearrangement joins TRBV6-2 or TRBV6-3 to TRBJ1-2, with TRBD1 identical over 9 bases. This CDR3 is 15 amino acids long. Germline loops: CDR1 MNHEY, CDR2 SVGEGT. J was trimmed by 1 base and V by 5 bases; bases with no gene match: 5.

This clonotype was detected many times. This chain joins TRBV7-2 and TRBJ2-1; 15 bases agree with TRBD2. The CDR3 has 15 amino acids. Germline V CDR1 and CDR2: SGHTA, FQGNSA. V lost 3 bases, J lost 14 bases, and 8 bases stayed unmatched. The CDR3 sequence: CASSLSGLAGGVEFF. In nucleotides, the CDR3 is TGTGCCAGCAGCTTGTCCGGACTAGCGGGGGGGGTGGAGTTCTTC.

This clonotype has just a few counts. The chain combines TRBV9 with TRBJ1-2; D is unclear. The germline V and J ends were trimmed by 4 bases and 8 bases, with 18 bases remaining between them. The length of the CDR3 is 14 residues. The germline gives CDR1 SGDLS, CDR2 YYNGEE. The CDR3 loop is CASSPPTTGEGYTF. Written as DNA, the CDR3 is TGTGCCAGCAGCCCTCCTACGACGGGTGAAGGCTACACCTTC.

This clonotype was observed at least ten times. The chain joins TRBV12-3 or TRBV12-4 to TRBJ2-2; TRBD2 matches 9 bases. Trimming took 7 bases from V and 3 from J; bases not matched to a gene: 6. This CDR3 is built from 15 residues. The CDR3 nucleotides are TGTGCCAGCAAAGGGACTAGCCTTTACACCGGGGAGCTGTTTTTT. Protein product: CASKGTSLYTGELFF.

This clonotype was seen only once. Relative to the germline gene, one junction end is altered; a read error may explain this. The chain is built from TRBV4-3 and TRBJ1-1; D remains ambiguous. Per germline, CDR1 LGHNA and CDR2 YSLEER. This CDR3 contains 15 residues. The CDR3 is CASSQDGRLNTEALF. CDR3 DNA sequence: TGCGCCAGCAGCCAAGATGGCAGGTTGAACACTGAAGCTCTCTTT.

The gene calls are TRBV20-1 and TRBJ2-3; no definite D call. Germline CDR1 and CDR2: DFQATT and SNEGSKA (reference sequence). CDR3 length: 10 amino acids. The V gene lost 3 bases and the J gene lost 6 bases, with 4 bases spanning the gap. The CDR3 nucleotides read TGCAGTGCTAGGGCGGATACGCAGTATTTT. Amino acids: CSARADTQYF.

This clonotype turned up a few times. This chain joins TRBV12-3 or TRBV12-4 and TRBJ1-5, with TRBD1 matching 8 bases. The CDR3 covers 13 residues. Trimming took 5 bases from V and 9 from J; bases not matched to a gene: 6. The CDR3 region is CASSDRGWAPQHF. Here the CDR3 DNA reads TGTGCCAGCAGTGACAGGGGCTGGGCGCCCCAGCATTTT.

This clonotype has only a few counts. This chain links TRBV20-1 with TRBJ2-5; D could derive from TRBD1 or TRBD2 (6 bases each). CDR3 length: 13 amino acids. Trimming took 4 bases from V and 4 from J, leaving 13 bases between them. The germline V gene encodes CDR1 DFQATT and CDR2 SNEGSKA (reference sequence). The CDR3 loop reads CSATGGGAETQYF. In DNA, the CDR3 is TGCAGTGCTACCGGGGGCGGGGCAGAGACCCAGTACTTC.

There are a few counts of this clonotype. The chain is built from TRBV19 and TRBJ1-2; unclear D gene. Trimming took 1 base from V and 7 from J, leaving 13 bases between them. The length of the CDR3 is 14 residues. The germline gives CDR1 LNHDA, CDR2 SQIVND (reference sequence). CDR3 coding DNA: TGTGCCAGTAGTATAGTGTGGACGACCGGTGGCTACACCTTC. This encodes CASSIVWTTGGYTF. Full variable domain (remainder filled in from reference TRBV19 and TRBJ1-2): DGGITQSPKYLFRKEGQNVTLSCEQNLNHDAMYWYRQDPGQGLRLIYYSQIVNDFQKGDIAEGYSVSREKKESFPLTVTSAQKNPTAFYLCASSIVWTTGGYTFGSGTRLTVV.

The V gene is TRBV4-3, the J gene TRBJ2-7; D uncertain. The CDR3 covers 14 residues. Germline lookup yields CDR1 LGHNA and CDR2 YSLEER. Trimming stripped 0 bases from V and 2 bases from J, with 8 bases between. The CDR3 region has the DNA TGCGCCAGCAGCCAAGATCTGGTTCCCTACGAGCAGTACTTC. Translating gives CASSQDLVPYEQYF.